The subject of this entry is one T cell receptor beta chain. This sample was included in a study of tumor and adjacent non-tumor tissue in lung cancer. TCRbeta libraries were built with three rounds of nested PCR, modified from ARM-PCR. MiXCR was run by TCRdb on the multiplex PCR reads, yielding one entry per CDR3 protein. The table shows some 80,000 distinct CDR3 sequences, with 65% to 85% occurring only once. The template was RNA from unsorted bulk tissue. This non-tumor lung sample came from over 3 cm beyond the tumor edge. The CDR3 loop spans 15 amino acids. Germline V gives CDR1 SGHAT, CDR2 FQDESV (reference sequence). The V and J ends lost 5 bases and 7 bases, in that order; junction bases with no gene match: 9.

V and J are TRBV11-1 and TRBJ2-4; 9 bases agree with TRBD1. Input material: distant non-tumor lung tissue. The TCR sequence derives from a man between 60 and 70 years old with non-small cell lung cancer. CDR3 protein: CASSDPGDRVNIQYF. In nucleotides, the CDR3 is TGTGCCAGCAGCGATCCGGGGGACAGGGTTAACATTCAGTACTTC.